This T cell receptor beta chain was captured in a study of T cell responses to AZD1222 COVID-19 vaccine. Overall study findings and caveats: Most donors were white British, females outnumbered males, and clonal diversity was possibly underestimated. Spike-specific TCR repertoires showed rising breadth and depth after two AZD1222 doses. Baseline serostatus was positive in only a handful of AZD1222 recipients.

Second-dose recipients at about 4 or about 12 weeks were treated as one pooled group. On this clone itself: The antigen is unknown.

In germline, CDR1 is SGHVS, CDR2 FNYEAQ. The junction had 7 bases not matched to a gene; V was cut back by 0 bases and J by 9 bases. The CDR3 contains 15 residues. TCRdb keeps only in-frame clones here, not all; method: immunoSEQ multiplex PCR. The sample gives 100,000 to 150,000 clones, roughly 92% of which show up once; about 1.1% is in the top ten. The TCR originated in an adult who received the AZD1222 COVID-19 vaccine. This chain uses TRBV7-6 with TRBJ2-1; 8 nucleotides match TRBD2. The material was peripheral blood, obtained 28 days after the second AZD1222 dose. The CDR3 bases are TGTGCCAGCAGCTTAGCGAATCTAGCGGGTGGTGAGCAGTTCTTC. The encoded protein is CASSLANLAGGEQFF. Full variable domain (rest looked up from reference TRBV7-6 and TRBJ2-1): GAGVSQSPRYKVTKRGQDVALRCDPISGHVSLYWYRQALGQGPEFLTYFNYEAQQDKSGLPNDRFSAERPEGSISTLTIQRTEQRDSAMYRCASSLANLAGGEQFFGPGTRLTVL.